Included here is one T cell receptor (beta chain) sequence, with context. Its antigen remains unknown. The authors reverse transcribed all of the isolated RNA, so sequencing captured expressed TCRB transcripts. TCRdb keeps only in-frame clones here, not all; method: immunoSEQ multiplex PCR. Here the sample spans about 160,000 clones, about 63% being singletons. Germline CDR1 is MNHEY and CDR2 is SMNVEV (reference sequence). V dropped 2 bases and J dropped 2 bases, with 14 bases sitting between them. The CDR3 is made up of 16 amino acids. The source of the sample is a study of beta chain features in type 1 diabetes. In the study overall: Similarity in age, gender and cell yields was seen between patients and healthy donors.

Notes on the study in general: VDJ junctions sequenced from type 1 diabetes patients showed fewer insertions and more deletions. Type 1 diabetes patients had moderately but significantly shorter TCRB CDR3s in all four CD4+ subsets. In cDNA sequencing, cells with high TCR expression could be over-represented.

Sequencing used naive CD4+ T cells from blood. The J gene is TRBJ2-3, the V gene TRBV27, with TRBD2 as a possible D gene (5 bases). This TCR derives from a man aged 25-45 years with type 1 diabetes. In DNA form, the CDR3 reads TGTGCCAGCAGTTTAGGCGGGCTAGCTCTCACAGATACGCAGTATTTT. This codes for CASSLGGLALTDTQYF.